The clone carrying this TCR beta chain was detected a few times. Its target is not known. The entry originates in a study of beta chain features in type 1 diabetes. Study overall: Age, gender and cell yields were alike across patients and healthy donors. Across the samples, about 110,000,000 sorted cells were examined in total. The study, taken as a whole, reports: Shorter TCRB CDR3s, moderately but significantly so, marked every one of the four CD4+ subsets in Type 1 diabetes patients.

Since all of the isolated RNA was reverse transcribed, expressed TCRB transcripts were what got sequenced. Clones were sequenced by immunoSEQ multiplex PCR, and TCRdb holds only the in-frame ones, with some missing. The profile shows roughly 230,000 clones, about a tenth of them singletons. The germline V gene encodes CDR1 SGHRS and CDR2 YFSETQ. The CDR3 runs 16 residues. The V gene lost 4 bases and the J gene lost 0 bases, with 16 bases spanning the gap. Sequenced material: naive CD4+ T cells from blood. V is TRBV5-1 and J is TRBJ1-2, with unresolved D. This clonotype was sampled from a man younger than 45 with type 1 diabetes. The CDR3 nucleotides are TGCGCCAGCAGCCGCGGGAATCCGGGTCCTAACTATGGCTACACCTTC. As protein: CASSRGNPGPNYGYTF.